The entry below describes one T cell receptor beta chain. Its target is not known. The CDR3 is made up of 15 amino acids. CDR1 is SGHTA, CDR2 FQGTGA, per germline. Trimming took 5 bases from V and 7 from J; bases not matched to a gene: 11. The data belong to a study of CD8 T cells in ankylosing spondylitis. General observations from the study: A TCR beta motif of eight highly homologous variants appeared characteristic of ankylosing spondylitis blood. Significant enrichment of disease-linked clones was reportedly seen in matched ankylosing spondylitis synovial fluid. Disease-linked clones, CD8+, were relatively rare in peripheral blood.

Library preparation for TCR beta used quantitative 5'-RACE with molecular barcodes. A single record per CDR3 protein comes from TCRdb applying MiXCR to the 5' RACE reads. The table shows 250,000 to 350,000 distinct CDR3 sequences, with roughly 20% occurring only once. V gene TRBV7-3 combines with J gene TRBJ2-1; 7 bases agree with TRBD1. Sample: blood, either unsorted or a sorted T cell fraction (not recorded which). This clonotype originated in a female donor with ankylosing spondylitis or in good health (not recorded which). DNA for the CDR3: TGTGCCAGCAGCCCCCGACAGGGTACGAGGAATGAGCAGTTCTTC. Translated: CASSPRQGTRNEQFF.